This T cell receptor beta chain was observed in a study of cytomegalovirus exposure and HLA in healthy donors (dated 2017 in TCRdb). Regarding the research as a whole: According to an earlier analysis of 550 to 700 of the donors, 150 million to 200 million T cells yielded 117 million unique TCR beta sequences and more than 250 Gb of sequence data. An early release covering around 630 HLA-typed donors comprised roughly 300 gigabases of sequencing data and around 80 million unique TCR sequences. Among the roughly 400 genotyped donors, around 81% belonged to the genetic ancestry cluster associated with self-reported Caucasian donors. The aim of the study was to test whether cataloging public T cell receptors could identify signatures of past pathogen exposure. The study used immunosequencing to profile the T cell repertoires of approximately 690 subjects and linked those repertoires to cytomegalovirus serostatus. A separate validation cohort of some 130 different subjects was used in addition to the approximately 610-subject first cohort. To predict cytomegalovirus infection status, the study combined high-throughput TCR immunosequencing, statistical association of individual TCRs with disease status, and machine learning. To study patterns of TCR occurrence, a later analysis re-analyzed previously published TCR beta repertoires from 650 to 750 donors and added high-resolution HLA genotyping. The later analysis used no new phenotypic data to find candidate immune exposures, relying instead on TCR beta sequences and their occurrence across donors. To decide whether each TCR beta V gene segment behaved as functional or pseudogenic, an earlier analysis of 587 of the donors relied on high-throughput TCR beta sequencing. Donor age, sex, ethnicity and CMV serostatus were collected together with the repertoire data. A later genetic analysis used genome-wide SNP genotypes for about 65% of the roughly 700 donors, treating that subset as a discovery cohort. Every discovery cohort repertoire had been produced on one sequencing platform. HLA typing included class I and class II loci at four-digit resolution. The number of donors typed differed by locus, with roughly 620-630 for A, B, C, DRB1 and DQB1, 522 for DQA1, 600 to 610 for DPA1, and some 450 for DPB1. A handful of DR-DQ haplotypes were handled as single units for association and clustering because linkage in the cohort was strong. Among some 400 genotyped donors of the cohort, an average of roughly 230,000 unique TCR beta nucleotide sequences was sequenced per donor, of which about 19% were non-productive.

With regard to this clone: Its cognate antigen has yet to be identified. No much larger clone exists at a distance of one base, and base qualities are not known.

The germline V and J ends show losses of 7 bases and 2 bases respectively, and no gene match explains 4 bases of the junction. The germline V gene yields SQVTM for CDR1 and ANQGSEA for CDR2. Counted from cysteine to phenylalanine, this CDR3 has 13 amino acids. Just CDR3 DNA is preserved here, 39 bases in frame from base 1. The research as a whole found: Because HLA typing was missing for some donors at each locus, association tests included only the typed subset. Several of the top co-occurrence clusters appeared to be linked to parvovirus B19, influenza, CMV and Epstein-Barr virus, according to a later analysis. In a later genetic analysis, a missense DCLRE1C variant was associated with V-gene and J-gene trimming of TCR beta chains, and the association was replicated in an independent cohort. In the study, approximately 150 TCR beta chains were listed as associated with cytomegalovirus. According to a later analysis, TCR association rates differed among HLA loci, with DRB1 alleles showing the most associated TCRs and HLA-C alleles showing the fewest. A further reported finding was that TCR beta sequences accurately predicted the HLA-A and HLA-B alleles for most subjects in the first cohort. Assigning TCR associations to individual alleles was difficult when HLA alleles, especially DR and DQ, strongly co-occurred. Linkage disequilibrium might explain the correlated functional status among segregating V segments, but an unknown experimental factor could not be excluded. While some public TCRs were present in many individuals, most TCR sequences turned up only very rarely across donors. The 87-base-pair reads could not distinguish some IMGT-functional V segments, including TRBV6-2 and TRBV6-3, so those segments were excluded. The classifier was reported to diagnose cytomegalovirus status with high specificity and sensitivity in both the original cohort and the validation cohort. For the cohort, immune exposure information was limited to CMV serostatus. In a later analysis, some 17,000 TCR beta sequences were associated with specific HLA alleles at a false discovery rate of 0.05. Only TCR beta chains were sequenced in this cohort, and the absence of alpha or paired-chain data limited detectable features. Sequencing depth was assumed to be roughly uniform across donors in the presence/absence analyses, though that assumption may not hold. In vitro tests confirmed that a few of the cytomegalovirus-associated TCR beta chains recognize cytomegalovirus antigens. Because counts were too low, more than 15 rarely observed V segments, including chromosome 9 orphons, were excluded from the earlier analysis of several hundred of the donors. A later genetic analysis reported fewer N-insertions in productive TCRs among donors in an Asian-associated ancestry cluster than the approximately 700-donor mean. In a later analysis, HLA-associated TCR beta chains showed more clonal expansion and lower generation probabilities than non-associated chains that were equally common. A cluster of highly shared sequence variants was judged likely to represent a technical artifact of the sequencing pipeline. According to the authors, the approach could potentially be generalized to other disease states and immunological phenotypes. Broadly in line with IMGT annotations, most TCR beta V segments showed up in productive rearrangements about 87% or about 30% of the time in an earlier analysis of roughly 590 of the donors. In a later analysis, most CMV-associated TCR beta chains were found to appear HLA-restricted, with HLA associations seemingly driven largely by CMV exposure.

The library was prepared using the immunoSEQ multiplex PCR assay. For the multiplex PCR, a mixture combining 60 forward primers for TCR Vbeta segments and 13 reverse primers for TCR Jbeta segments was used. A multiplex PCR assay on genomic DNA amplified the CDR3 region of rearranged TCR beta genes. The amplified TCR beta libraries were sequenced on the Illumina HiSeq System as 87-base-pair reads. The source study handled its data this way. Across the roughly 600 repertoires, a later analysis counted 78 million or so unique TCR beta chains, approximately 10 million of which were shared by at least two donors. Raw reads were error-corrected and collapsed into unique sequences with a nearest-neighbor algorithm that merged closely related sequences to remove PCR and sequencing errors. CDR3 sequences were aligned to IMGT reference sequences to assign V, D and J gene segments. For a sequence to be retained, at least a six-nucleotide match to both a V gene segment and a J gene segment was required. Rearrangements were called productive when the CDR3 lacked stop codons and stayed in frame with V and J; all others were non-productive. CDR3 was defined by IMGT convention, running from the second conserved V-encoded cysteine to the conserved J-encoded phenylalanine. In an earlier analysis of 550 to 650 of the donors, sequences lacking an unambiguous match to a single V gene segment were excluded. In an earlier analysis of several hundred of the donors, a V segment was called functional when productive rearrangements were above 56.7%, and segregating when the standard deviation between donors exceeded 5%. To diagnose cytomegalovirus status from the catalog of TCR beta chain sequences, a statistical classification framework was built. In a later analysis, V and J genes were assigned by comparing TCR nucleotide sequences against IMGT/GENE-DB human TR gene sequences. A later analysis assigned CDR3 sequences and most-parsimonious VDJ recombination scenarios with the TCRdist pipeline. In a later analysis, each TCR beta chain was defined by its CDR3 amino acid sequence together with its V-gene family, and reads lacking a unique V-gene family were excluded. A later analysis removed 592 highly shared, low-generation-probability nucleotide sequences to deal with suspected cross-contamination and a sequencing artifact. For each public chain, a later analysis derived a clonal expansion index from normalized ranks of inferred template counts within each repertoire. In a later analysis, generation probabilities were computed with a VDJ recombination model fitted to out-of-frame rearrangements, and the resulting probabilities were checked against IGoR. In a later analysis, TCR-TCR, TCR-HLA and TCR-CMV co-occurrence was scored with hypergeometric tests, and a repertoire-size bias correction was applied to TCR pairs. A later analysis estimated false discovery rates by permuting HLA or CMV assignments 20 times. In a later analysis, co-occurring TCRs were grouped with DBSCAN, and TCRdist sequence similarity was added when clustering was performed within HLA-allele-positive subsets. Co-occurrence clustering excluded repertoires with fewer than 30,000 or more than 120,000 public chains, plus five with anomalous nucleotide sharing. The table was pulled from immuneACCESS by TCRdb, which kept in-frame rearrangements only. Such tables lose some clones; where checked, under half of the loss comes from unresolved V genes, and the rest has no known cause. The V and J calls and clone size were taken over from that table, and D and trimming were inferred from the DNA. This sample holds about 130,000 clones; approximately 61% were observed only once. Approximately 1.6% of the sample is in the top ten clones.

The cohort was made up of about 610 healthy bone marrow donors. Cohort members were all nominally healthy when sampled, although unrecorded immune exposures were likely present. CMV serostatus was recorded as positive for 250 to 300 and negative for 352 of the 666 cohort members, whereas no CMV serostatus was recorded for the donor in question. A peripheral blood sample was provided by each donor, and peripheral blood mononuclear cells were used for TCR beta sequencing. Genomic DNA was extracted from the blood cell samples with the Qiagen DNeasy Blood Extraction Kit. The material sequenced was PBMCs. Recombination joined TRBV29-1 with TRBJ2-7, with TRBD1 identical over 11 junction bases. The origin of this receptor is a human donor in good health. The CDR3 region has the sequence CSGTGGETYEQYF. The DNA reads TGCAGCGGGACAGGGGGCGAAACCTACGAGCAGTACTTC.